This TCR beta chain came from a study of blood T cell repertoires in COVID-19. Overall study: Acute and convalescent COVID-19 specimens originated in the United States, Italy and Spain. The analysed material was cDNA or gDNA that came from T cells, B-cell-depleted T cells, or PBMCs.

The CDR3 has 18 residues. V lost 1 base to trimming and J lost 0 bases, with 16 bases between them. Germline-derived CDR1 and CDR2 are SNHLY and FYNNEI. Per the study methods: For nucleated cells, counts were estimated from reference gene primer amplification. TCRdb keeps only in-frame clones here, not all; method: immunoSEQ multiplex PCR. V and J calls and clone size come straight from that table; D and trimming were deduced from the DNA. The sample includes around 260,000 clones, 83% of them seen just once. The sequenced sample was peripheral blood. V usage is TRBV2 and J usage is TRBJ1-3; no definite D call. The receptor comes from a woman aged 45-65 years who had recovered from COVID-19. The DNA for the CDR3 is TGTGCCAGCAGTGAAGGAGCGGCCCGGGGATTCTCTGGAAACACCATATATTTT. It encodes CASSEGAARGFSGNTIYF.